A selection of T cell receptor beta chains follows, all from one sample in a study of monozygotic twins with inflammatory bowel disease. TCRdb re-called the 5' RACE reads and catalogs CDR3 proteins one per entry, DNA excluded. This sample contains just over 300,000 distinct CDR3 sequences. Sequencing was carried out using blood. The receptors come from a human donor with ulcerative colitis or Crohn's disease, or a healthy co-twin of an affected twin (not recorded which). Each CDR3 is given with its conserved first and last residue. Each record gives: V gene, J gene, CDR3 protein.

V: TRBV6-1
J: TRBJ1-2
CDR3: CASSRRDTDNYGYTF

V: TRBV3-1
J: TRBJ1-6
CDR3: CASSLPGRTLHF

V: TRBV5-1
J: TRBJ1-4
CDR3: CASSLGQLGEKLFF

V: TRBV3-1
J: TRBJ2-7
CDR3: CASSQDLGPSSYEQYF

V: TRBV11-1
J: TRBJ2-3
CDR3: CASSLGRADTQYF

V: TRBV29-1
J: TRBJ2-7
CDR3: CSVETGKTYREQYF

V: TRBV20-1
J: TRBJ2-2
CDR3: CSAAGDRANTGELFF

V: TRBV10-3
J: TRBJ1-5
CDR3: CAISDVTGNQPQHF

V: TRBV3-1
J: TRBJ1-2
CDR3: CASSQDWSAPTRRGYTF

V: TRBV6-1
J: TRBJ2-7
CDR3: CASSRGADPYEQYF

V: TRBV6-2/TRBV6-3
J: TRBJ1-5
CDR3: CASRGQGRVRSNQPQHF

V: TRBV7-9
J: TRBJ1-1
CDR3: CASTPWRGGTEAFF

V: TRBV7-9
J: TRBJ2-1
CDR3: CASSQRGGAFYEQFF

V: TRBV5-5
J: TRBJ1-1
CDR3: CASSPRTGADTEAFF

V: TRBV7-2
J: TRBJ2-1
CDR3: CASSFLQGGSYNEQFF

V: TRBV5-1
J: TRBJ2-7
CDR3: CASSVIRMHEQYF

V: TRBV5-1
J: TRBJ2-5
CDR3: CASSLGQGQIETQYF

V: TRBV10-3
J: TRBJ2-5
CDR3: CAISDAGGETQYF

V: TRBV6-1
J: TRBJ1-1
CDR3: CASSKDRGLREAFF

V: TRBV5-1
J: TRBJ1-1
CDR3: CASSPTTGHTEAFF

V: TRBV7-7
J: TRBJ2-2
CDR3: CASSRQGLTGELFF

V: TRBV14
J: TRBJ2-2
CDR3: CASSLMTTGELFF

V: TRBV6-2/TRBV6-3
J: TRBJ2-7
CDR3: CASSYEIGRGLSYEQYF